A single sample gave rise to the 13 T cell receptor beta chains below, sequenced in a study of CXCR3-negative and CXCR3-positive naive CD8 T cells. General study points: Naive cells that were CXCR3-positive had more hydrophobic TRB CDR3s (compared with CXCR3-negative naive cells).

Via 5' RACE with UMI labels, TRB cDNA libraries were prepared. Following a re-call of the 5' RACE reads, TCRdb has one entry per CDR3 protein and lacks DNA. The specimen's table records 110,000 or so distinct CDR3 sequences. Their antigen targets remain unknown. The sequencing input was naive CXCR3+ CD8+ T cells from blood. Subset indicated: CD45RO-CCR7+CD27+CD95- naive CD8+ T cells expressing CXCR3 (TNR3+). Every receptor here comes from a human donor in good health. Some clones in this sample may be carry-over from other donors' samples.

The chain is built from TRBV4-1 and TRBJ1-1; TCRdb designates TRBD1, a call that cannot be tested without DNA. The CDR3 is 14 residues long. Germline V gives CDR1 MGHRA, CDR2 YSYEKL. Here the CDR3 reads CASSPVLWGTEAFF.

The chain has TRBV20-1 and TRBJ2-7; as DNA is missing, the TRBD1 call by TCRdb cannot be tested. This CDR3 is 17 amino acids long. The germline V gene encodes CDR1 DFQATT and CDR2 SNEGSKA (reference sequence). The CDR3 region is CSAREDTAADNSYEQYF.

CDR3 in amino acids: CASSQVLRTSGSGSGETQYF. The chain combines TRBV3-1 with TRBJ2-5; TCRdb's D call, TRBD2, is unchecked because there is no DNA. The germline CDR1 and CDR2 sequences are LGHDT and YNNKEL (reference sequence). The CDR3 consists of 20 residues.

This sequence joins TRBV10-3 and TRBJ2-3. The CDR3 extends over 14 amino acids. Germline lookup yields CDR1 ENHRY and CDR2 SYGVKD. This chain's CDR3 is CASSRASSTDTQYF.

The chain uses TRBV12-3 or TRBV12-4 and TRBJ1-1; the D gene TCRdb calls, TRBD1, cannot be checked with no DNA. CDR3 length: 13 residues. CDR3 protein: CASSYGRNTEAFF.

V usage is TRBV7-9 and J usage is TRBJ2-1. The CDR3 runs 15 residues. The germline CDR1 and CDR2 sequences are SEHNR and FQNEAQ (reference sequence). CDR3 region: CASSFLIGGYNEQFF.

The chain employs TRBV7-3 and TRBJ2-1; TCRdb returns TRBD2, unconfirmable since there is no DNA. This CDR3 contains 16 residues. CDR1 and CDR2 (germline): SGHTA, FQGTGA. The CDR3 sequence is CASSPMTSGGTNEQFF.

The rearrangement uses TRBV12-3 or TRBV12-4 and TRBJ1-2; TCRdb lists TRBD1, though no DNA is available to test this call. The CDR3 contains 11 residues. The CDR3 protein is CASRWGYGYTF.

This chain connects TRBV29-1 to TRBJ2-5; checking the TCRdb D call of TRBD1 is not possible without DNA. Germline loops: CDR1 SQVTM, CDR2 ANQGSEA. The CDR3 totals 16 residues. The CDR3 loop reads CSVEEPWDGSQETQYF.

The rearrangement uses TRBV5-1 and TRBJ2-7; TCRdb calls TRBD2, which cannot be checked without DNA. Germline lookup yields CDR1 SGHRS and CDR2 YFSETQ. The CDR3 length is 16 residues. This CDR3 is CASSSALGREGREQYF.

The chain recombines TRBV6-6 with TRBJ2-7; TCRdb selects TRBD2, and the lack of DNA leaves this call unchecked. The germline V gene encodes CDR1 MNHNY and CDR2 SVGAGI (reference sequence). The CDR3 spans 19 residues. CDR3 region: CASSYASGTSGRRIHEQYF.

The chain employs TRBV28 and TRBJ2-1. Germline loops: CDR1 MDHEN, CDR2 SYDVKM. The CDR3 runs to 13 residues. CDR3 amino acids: CASSLAEMLEQFF.

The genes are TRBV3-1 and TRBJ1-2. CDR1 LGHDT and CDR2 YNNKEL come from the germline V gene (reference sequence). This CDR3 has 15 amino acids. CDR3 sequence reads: CASSASLSGGHGYTF. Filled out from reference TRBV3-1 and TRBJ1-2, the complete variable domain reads DTAVSQTPKYLVTQMGNDKSIKCEQNLGHDTMYWYKQDSKKFLKIMFSYNNKELIINETVPNRFSPKSPDKAHLNLHINSLELGDSAVYFCASSASLSGGHGYTFGSGTRLTVV.